The 18 T cell receptor beta chains in this list originate from one sample, sequenced in a study of blood T cell repertoires in COVID-19. Here immunoSEQ multiplex PCR was the method, and the copy in TCRdb shows in-frame clones only, minus some. The repertoire includes around 130,000 clones, approximately 80% of them detected once, and approximately 17% sits in the top ten. The sample comprised peripheral blood. The receptors originated from a man in his fifties with acute or convalescent COVID-19.

The V and J genes are TRBV5-4 and TRBJ2-3; 8 bases match TRBD2. CDR1 SGHNT and CDR2 YYREEE come from the germline V gene (reference sequence). V lost 4 bases and J lost 2; bases outside the gene matches: 6. The CDR3 runs to 15 residues. In DNA form, the CDR3 reads TGTGCCAGCAGCCGGGGGGGGACCACCACAGATACGCAGTATTTT. It encodes CASSRGGTTTDTQYF.

V gene TRBV5-6 combines with J gene TRBJ1-2; weak D call: TRBD1 (5 bases). V dropped 0 bases and J dropped 8 bases, with 8 bases sitting between them. The CDR3 is made up of 12 amino acids. Germline assignment: CDR1 SGHDT and CDR2 YYEEEE. The CDR3 coding sequence is TGTGCCAGCAGCTTGGCCAGGACAGGCTACACCTTC. Translating gives CASSLARTGYTF.

The chain uses TRBV6-1 and TRBJ1-1; a possible D gene is TRBD1 (6 bases). This CDR3 spans 14 amino acids. V was shortened by 2 bases and J by 4 bases, with 11 bases between the two germline ends. Germline V gives CDR1 MNHNS, CDR2 SASEGT. The DNA of the CDR3 is TGTGCCAGCAGTGAAATCCAGGGGTCCACTGAAGCTTTCTTT. Translating gives CASSEIQGSTEAFF.

The J gene is TRBJ2-2, the V gene TRBV11-3; 8 bases agree with TRBD2. The trim removed 5 bases at V and 4 bases at J, leaving 9 bases unmatched. Germline V gene lookup returns CDR1 SGHNT and CDR2 YENEEA. The CDR3 contains 16 residues. CDR3: CASSPPGGVGTGELFF. The CDR3 DNA is TGTGCCAGCAGCCCCCCCGGGGGGGTCGGCACCGGGGAGCTGTTTTTT.

The chain is built from TRBV19 and TRBJ1-1; the D is unclear. V lost 4 bases and J 10 bases, leaving 10 bases between the germline ends. CDR1 LNHDA and CDR2 SQIVND come from the germline V gene (reference sequence). The CDR3 is made up of 11 amino acids. The CDR3 reads CASSTGLRAFF. The CDR3 coding sequence is TGTGCCAGTAGTACTGGGCTGCGAGCTTTCTTT.

The rearrangement links TRBV9 to TRBJ2-3, with 13 bases that match TRBD2. J was trimmed by 3 bases and V by 3 bases; bases with no gene match: 7. Germline values: CDR1 SGDLS, CDR2 YYNGEE. There are 17 residues in the CDR3. The CDR3 spells CASSASPGLAGTDTQYF. CDR3 nucleotide sequence: TGTGCCAGCAGCGCAAGCCCGGGACTAGCGGGGACAGATACGCAGTATTTT.

This clone has only one observation. The chain carries TRBV27 and TRBJ1-4; D ambiguous. From germline, CDR1 is MNHEY and CDR2 SMNVEV (reference sequence). This CDR3 is 13 amino acids long. V was clipped by 2 bases and J by 8 bases, with 9 bases between them. The CDR3 sequence: CASSLREGEKLFF. Written as DNA, the CDR3 is TGTGCCAGCAGTTTACGGGAAGGGGAAAAACTGTTTTTT.

The chain links TRBV7-2 to TRBJ2-3; 9 positions match TRBD2. This CDR3 is built from 15 residues. Per the germline V gene, CDR1 is SGHTA and CDR2 is FQGNSA. J lost 4 bases, V lost 5 bases, and 7 bases had no gene match. In nucleotides, the CDR3 is TGTGCCAGCAGCCTCGGGGTAGCGGGGGCAGATACGCAGTATTTT. Its translation is CASSLGVAGADTQYF.

In this sample, this clone turned up a few times. V is TRBV5-6 and J is TRBJ2-3; TRBD2 agrees at 10 bases. Germline V gene data show CDR1 as SGHDT and CDR2 as YYEEEE. The CDR3 has 17 amino acids. With V trimmed by 4 bases and J by 2 bases, 10 bases remained unmatched. The CDR3 DNA reads as TGTGCCAGCAGCCCGACCGTAGGACTAGCGGACACAGATACGCAGTATTTT. This codes for CASSPTVGLADTDTQYF.

V usage is TRBV11-2 and J usage is TRBJ1-5, with D perhaps TRBD1 (5 bases). The CDR3 consists of 13 residues. Germline CDR1 SGHAT, CDR2 FQNNGV. V lost 1 base and J 9 bases, leaving 10 bases between the germline ends. CDR3 nucleotides: TGTGCCAGCAGCTTAGGGGGCTCCCGGCCCCAGCATTTT. It codes for CASSLGGSRPQHF.

The rearrangement uses TRBV12-5 and TRBJ1-5; D is perhaps TRBD1 (6 bases). Trimming took off 0 bases at V and 4 bases at J, with 13 bases between the two ends. This CDR3 region has 16 residues. Germline loops: CDR1 LGHNT, CDR2 FRNRAP. The CDR3 DNA sequence: TGTGCTAGTGGTTTGGTACCCGGACAGAAGAATCAGCCCCAGCATTTT. It codes for CASGLVPGQKNQPQHF.

The chain links TRBV11-2 to TRBJ2-1, with D unclear. CDR1 is SGHAT, CDR2 FQNNGV, per germline. This CDR3 is built from 13 residues. The V gene lost 4 bases and the J gene lost 7 bases, with 11 bases spanning the gap. DNA for the CDR3: TGTGCCAGCAGCTACCACTCGCCTAATGAGCAGTTCTTC. This encodes CASSYHSPNEQFF.

The CDR3 sequence: CASSLSDRDYGYTF. CDR3 in DNA: TGCGCCAGCAGCTTAAGCGACCGAGACTATGGCTACACCTTC. V and J are TRBV5-1 and TRBJ1-2; D gene ambiguous. The CDR3 has 14 residues. Germline V gives CDR1 SGHRS, CDR2 YFSETQ. Trimming left V 2 bases short and J 3 bases short, with 11 bases between.

The chain carries TRBV6-4 and TRBJ2-1; D is possibly TRBD2 (6 bases). CDR3 length equals 13 residues. Trimming left V 4 bases short and J 9 bases short, with 13 bases between. Germline-derived CDR1 and CDR2 are MRHNA and SNTAGT. CDR3 DNA sequence: TGTGCCAGCAGTGGGGACTTTAAGGGTGAGCAGTTCTTC. Protein sequence: CASSGDFKGEQFF.

The chain uses TRBV3-1 (or the pseudogene TRBV3-2) and TRBJ1-5, with TRBD1 matching 8 bases. The germline gives CDR1 LGHDT, CDR2 YNNKEL (reference sequence). The CDR3 is 16 amino acids. V dropped 4 bases and J dropped 5; count of bases not matched to a gene: 10. DNA for the CDR3: TGTGCCAGCAGCCCAGGACGGACAGGGAGTTATCAGCCCCAGCATTTT. It translates to CASSPGRTGSYQPQHF.

V usage is TRBV28 and J usage is TRBJ2-3; TRBD2 aligns across 10 bases. With 2 bases clipped from V and 4 bases from J, the junction kept 9 bases outside the gene matches. Germline CDR1 reads MDHEN; CDR2 reads SYDVKM. The CDR3 totals 17 residues. CDR3 sequence: CASSLDQAGGPADTQYF. The CDR3 DNA is TGTGCCAGCAGTTTAGACCAAGCGGGGGGGCCTGCAGATACGCAGTATTTT.

The rearrangement joins TRBV7-3 to TRBJ1-1; 8 bases agree with TRBD1. Germline V gene data show CDR1 as SGHTA and CDR2 as FQGTGA. Trimming cost V 5 bases and J 11 bases; bases outside gene matches: 19. This CDR3 is 16 amino acids long. The DNA for the CDR3 is TGTGCCAGCAGCCCGACCGGGACAGGTCTTAACCAGGGGGCTTTCTTT. It specifies CASSPTGTGLNQGAFF.

This rearrangement joins TRBV7-3 to TRBJ2-2; the D gene is possibly TRBD2 (6 bases). The germline V gene has CDR1 SGHTA and CDR2 FQGTGA. V lost 5 bases to trimming and J lost 4 bases, with 8 bases between them. The CDR3 runs 13 residues. CDR3 DNA: TGTGCCAGCAGCGCTAGCGCCACCGGGGAGCTGTTTTTT. It encodes CASSASATGELFF.